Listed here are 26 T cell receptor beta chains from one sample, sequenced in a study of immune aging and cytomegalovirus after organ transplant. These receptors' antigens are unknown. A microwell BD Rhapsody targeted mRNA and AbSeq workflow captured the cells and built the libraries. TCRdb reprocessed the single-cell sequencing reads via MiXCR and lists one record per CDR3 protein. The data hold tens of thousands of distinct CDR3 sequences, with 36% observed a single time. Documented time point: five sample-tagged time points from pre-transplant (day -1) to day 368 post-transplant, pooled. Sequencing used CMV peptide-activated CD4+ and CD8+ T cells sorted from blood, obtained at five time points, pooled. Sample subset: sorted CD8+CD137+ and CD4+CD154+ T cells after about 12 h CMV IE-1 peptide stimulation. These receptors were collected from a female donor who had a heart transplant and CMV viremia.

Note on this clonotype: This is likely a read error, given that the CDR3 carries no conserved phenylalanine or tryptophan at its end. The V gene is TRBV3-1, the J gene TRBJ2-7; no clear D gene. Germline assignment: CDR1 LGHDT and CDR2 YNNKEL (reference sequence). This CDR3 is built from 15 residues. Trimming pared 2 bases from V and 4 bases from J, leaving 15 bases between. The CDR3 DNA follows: TGTGCCAGCAGCCAATTTAGCCTTTCATCTTACGAGCAGTACCTC. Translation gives CASSQFSLSSYEQYL.

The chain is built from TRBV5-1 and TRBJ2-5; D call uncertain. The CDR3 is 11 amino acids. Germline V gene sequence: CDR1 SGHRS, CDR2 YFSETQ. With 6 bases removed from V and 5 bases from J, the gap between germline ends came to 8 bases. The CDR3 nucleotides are TGCGCCAGCAACCAAGGGGAGACCCAGTACTTC. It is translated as CASNQGETQYF.

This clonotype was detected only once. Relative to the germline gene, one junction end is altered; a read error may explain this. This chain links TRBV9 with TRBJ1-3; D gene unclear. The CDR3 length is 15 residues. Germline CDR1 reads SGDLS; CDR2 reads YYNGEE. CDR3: CASGPRAGSGNTIYF. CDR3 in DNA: TGTGCTAGCGGGCCAAGGGCAGGATCTGGAAACACCATATACTTT.

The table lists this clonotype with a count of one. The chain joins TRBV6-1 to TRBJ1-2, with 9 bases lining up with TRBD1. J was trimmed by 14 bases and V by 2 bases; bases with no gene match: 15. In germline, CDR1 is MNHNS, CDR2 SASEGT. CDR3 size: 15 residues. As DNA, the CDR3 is TGTGCCAGCAGTGAACGTATCCCGGGACAGGGTCGAGGGACCTTC. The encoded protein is CASSERIPGQGRGTF.

The CDR3 coding sequence is TGCGCCACCATGGACAGTCCTGGGGTTCCCAACGGCTACACCTTC. This encodes CATMDSPGVPNGYTF. The rearrangement links TRBV5-1 to TRBJ1-2; D is possibly TRBD1 (6 bases). V was trimmed by 9 bases and J by 8 bases, leaving 26 bases between them. This CDR3 is built from 15 residues. The germline gives CDR1 SGHRS, CDR2 YFSETQ.

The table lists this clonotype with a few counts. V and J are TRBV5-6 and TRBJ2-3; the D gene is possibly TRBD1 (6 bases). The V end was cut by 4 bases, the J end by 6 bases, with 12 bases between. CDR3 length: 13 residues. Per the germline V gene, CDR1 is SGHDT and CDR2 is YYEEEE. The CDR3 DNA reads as TGTGCCAGCAGCGTAAGGGGGATGGATACGCAGTATTTT. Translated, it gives CASSVRGMDTQYF.

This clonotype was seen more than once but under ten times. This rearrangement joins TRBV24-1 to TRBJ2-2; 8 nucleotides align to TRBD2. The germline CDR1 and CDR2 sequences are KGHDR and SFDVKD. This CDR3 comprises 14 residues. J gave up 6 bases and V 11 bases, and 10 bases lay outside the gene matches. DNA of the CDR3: TGTGCCATAGCCCAGAGCGGGAGTTCCGGGGAGCTGTTTTTT. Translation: CAIAQSGSSGELFF.

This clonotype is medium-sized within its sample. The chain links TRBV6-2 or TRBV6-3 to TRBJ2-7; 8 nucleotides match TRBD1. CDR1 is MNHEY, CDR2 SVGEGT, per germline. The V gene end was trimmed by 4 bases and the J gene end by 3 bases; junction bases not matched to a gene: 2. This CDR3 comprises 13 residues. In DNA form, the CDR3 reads TGTGCCAGCAGTTGGACAGGGTACTACGAGCAGTACTTC. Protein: CASSWTGYYEQYF.

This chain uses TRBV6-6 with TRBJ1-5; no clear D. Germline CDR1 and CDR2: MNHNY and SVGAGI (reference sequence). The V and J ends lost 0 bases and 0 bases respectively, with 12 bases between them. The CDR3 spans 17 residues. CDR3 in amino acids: CASSYSKYGVSNQPQHF. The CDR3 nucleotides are TGTGCCAGCAGTTACTCGAAGTACGGGGTTAGCAATCAGCCCCAGCATTTT.

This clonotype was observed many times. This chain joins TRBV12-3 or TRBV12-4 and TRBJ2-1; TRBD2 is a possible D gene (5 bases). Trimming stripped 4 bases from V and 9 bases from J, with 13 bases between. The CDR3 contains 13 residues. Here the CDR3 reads CASSSTLGGEQFF. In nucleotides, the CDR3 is TGTGCCAGCAGTTCCACCCTCGGAGGTGAGCAGTTCTTC.

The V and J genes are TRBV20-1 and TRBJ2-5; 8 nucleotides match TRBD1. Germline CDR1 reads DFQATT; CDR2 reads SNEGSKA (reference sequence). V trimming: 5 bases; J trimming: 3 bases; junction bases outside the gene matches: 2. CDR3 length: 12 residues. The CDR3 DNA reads TGCAGTGCTGGGACAGGAAAAGAGACCCAGTACTTC. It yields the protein CSAGTGKETQYF.

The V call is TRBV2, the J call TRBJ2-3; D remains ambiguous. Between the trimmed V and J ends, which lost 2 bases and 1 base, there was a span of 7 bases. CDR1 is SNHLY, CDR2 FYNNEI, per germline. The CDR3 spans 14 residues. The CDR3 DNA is TGTGCCAGCAGTGAAAGGGCCGGCACAGATACGCAGTATTTT. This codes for CASSERAGTDTQYF.

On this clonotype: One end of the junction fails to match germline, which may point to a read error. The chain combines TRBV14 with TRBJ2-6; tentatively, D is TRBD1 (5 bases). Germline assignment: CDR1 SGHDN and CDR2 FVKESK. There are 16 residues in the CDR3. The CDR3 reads CASSQTDSPGANILTF. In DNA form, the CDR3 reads TGTGCCAGCAGCCAGACAGATTCCCCTGGGGCCAACATCCTGACTTTC.

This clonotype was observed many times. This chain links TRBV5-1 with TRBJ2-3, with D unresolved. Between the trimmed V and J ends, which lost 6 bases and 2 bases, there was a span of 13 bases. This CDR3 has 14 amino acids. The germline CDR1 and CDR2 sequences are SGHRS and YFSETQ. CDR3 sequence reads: CASNPGPLTDTQYF. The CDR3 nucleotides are TGCGCCAGCAACCCGGGCCCCCTCACAGATACGCAGTATTTT.

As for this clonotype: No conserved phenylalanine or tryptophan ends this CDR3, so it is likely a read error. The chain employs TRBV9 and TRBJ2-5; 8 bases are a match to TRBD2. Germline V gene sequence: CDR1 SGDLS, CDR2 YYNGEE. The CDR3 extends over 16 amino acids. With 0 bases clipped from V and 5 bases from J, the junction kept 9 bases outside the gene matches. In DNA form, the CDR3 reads TGTGCCAGCAGCGTAGCCGGTTTAGCGGGAAGGGAGACCCAGTACCTC. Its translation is CASSVAGLAGRETQYL.

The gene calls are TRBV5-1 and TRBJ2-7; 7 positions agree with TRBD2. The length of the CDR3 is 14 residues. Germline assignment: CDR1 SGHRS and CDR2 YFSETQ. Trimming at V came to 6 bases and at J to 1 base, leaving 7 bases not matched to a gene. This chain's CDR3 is CASKGLVSSYEQYF. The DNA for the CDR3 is TGCGCCAGCAAAGGACTAGTCTCGTCCTACGAGCAGTACTTC.

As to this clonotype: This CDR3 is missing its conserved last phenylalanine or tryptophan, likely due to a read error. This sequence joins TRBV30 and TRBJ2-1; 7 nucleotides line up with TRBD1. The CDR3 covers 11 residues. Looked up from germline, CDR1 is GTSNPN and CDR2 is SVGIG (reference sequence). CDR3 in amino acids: CSGHGDSEQFS. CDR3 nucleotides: TGTTCGGGACACGGGGACAGTGAGCAGTTCTCC.

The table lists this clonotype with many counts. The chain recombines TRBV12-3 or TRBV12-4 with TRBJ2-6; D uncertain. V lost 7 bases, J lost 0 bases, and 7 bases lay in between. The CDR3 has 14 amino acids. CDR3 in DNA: TGTGCCAGCATCAAGAGCTCTGGGGCCAACGTCCTGACTTTC. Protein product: CASIKSSGANVLTF.

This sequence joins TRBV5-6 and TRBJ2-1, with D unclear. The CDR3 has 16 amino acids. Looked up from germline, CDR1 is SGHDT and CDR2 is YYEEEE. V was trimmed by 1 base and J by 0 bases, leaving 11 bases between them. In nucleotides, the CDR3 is TGTGCCAGCAGCTTGATTACAGCCCGCTCCTACAATGAGCAGTTCTTC. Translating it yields CASSLITARSYNEQFF.

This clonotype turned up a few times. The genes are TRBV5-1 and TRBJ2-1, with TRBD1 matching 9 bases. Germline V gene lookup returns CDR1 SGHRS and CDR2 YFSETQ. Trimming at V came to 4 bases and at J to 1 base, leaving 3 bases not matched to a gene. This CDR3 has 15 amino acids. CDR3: CASSGGQGSYNEQFF. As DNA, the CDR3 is TGCGCCAGCAGCGGGGGACAGGGTTCCTACAATGAGCAGTTCTTC.

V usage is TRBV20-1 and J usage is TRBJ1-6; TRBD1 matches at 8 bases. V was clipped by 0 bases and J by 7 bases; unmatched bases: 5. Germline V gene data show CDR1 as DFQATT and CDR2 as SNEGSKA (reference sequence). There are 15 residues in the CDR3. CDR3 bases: TGCAGTGCTAGAGATGCAGGGGGCCAAAATTCACCCCTCCACTTT. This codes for CSARDAGGQNSPLHF.

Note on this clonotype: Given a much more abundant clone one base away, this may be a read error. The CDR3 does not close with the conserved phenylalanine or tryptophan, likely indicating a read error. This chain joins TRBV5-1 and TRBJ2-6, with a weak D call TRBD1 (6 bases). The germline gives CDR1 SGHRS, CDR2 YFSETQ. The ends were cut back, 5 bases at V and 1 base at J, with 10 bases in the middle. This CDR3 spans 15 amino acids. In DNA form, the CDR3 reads TGCGCCAGCAGTTCACAGGGATCTGGGGCCAACGTCCTGACTCTC. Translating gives CASSSQGSGANVLTL.

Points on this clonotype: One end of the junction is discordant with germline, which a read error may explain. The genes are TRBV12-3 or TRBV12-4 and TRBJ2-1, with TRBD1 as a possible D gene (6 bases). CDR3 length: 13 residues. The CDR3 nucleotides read TGCGCCAGCAGTCGGGACACCCGCAATGAGCAGTTCTTC. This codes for CASSRDTRNEQFF.

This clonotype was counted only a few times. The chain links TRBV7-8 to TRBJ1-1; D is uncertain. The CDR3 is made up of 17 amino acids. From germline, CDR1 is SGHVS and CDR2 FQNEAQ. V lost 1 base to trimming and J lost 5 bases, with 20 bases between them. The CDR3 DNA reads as TGTGCCAGCAGCTTAGAACGGTTGTCAGGATTTACAACTGAAGCTTTCTTT. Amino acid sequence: CASSLERLSGFTTEAFF.

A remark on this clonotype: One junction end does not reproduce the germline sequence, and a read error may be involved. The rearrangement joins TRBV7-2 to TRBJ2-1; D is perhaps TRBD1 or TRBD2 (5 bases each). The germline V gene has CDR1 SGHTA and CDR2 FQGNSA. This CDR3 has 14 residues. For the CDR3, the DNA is TGTGCCAGCGGCACTAGGGGACCAGCGATTGAGCAGTTCTTT. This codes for CASGTRGPAIEQFF.

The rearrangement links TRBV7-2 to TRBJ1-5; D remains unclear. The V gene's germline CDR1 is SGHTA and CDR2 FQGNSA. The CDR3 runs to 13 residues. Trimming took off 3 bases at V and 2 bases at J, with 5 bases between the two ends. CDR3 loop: CASSFMGNQPQHF. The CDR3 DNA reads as TGTGCCAGCAGCTTCATGGGCAATCAGCCCCAGCATTTT. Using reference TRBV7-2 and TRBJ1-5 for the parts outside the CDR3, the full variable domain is GAGVSQSPSNKVTEKGKDVELRCDPISGHTALYWYRQSLGQGLEFLIYFQGNSAPDKSGLPSDRFSAERTGGSVSTLTIQRTQQEDSAVYLCASSFMGNQPQHFGDGTRLSIL.